This TCR beta chain was identified in a study of shared clonotypes between healthy human individuals (dated by TCRdb to 2018 to 2021). The study in broad terms: The cohort included three men and a couple of women between 18 and 49 years of age. Per donor, three plates each were used for CD4 naive and CD4 memory, two for CD8 naive, and one for CD8 memory. Between about 0.85 and 10 billion PBMCs per donor were obtained by leukapheresis. To increase sequencing depth and limit assay-specific biases, different laboratories used diverse techniques to prepare libraries and sequence TCR repertoires. To estimate repertoire size and how much clonotype sharing occurs between individuals, the study deeply sequenced the blood TCR repertoires of a handful of healthy adults.

Details on this clone: This clone's antigen is unknown. The sample holds no much larger clone one base away, and base qualities are not on file. Within the sample, other DNA sequences also encode this same CDR3.

TCR CDR3 regions were amplified from genomic DNA by multiplex PCR using the deep immunoSEQ assay. Extracted genomic DNA from each cell subset was spread evenly across all wells of several immunoSEQ 96-well plates, with each plate serving as a replicate. Each replicate PCR for sorted subsets received 200 ng genomic DNA, equal to 28,000 or so T cell genomes. The purified libraries were quantified using a Qubit 3.0 fluorometer, sized with a Bioanalyzer 2100, and then quantified again using the KAPA Library Quantification kit. Every immunoSEQ 96-well plate was sequenced on a separate single-read 150-cycle Illumina NextSeq 550 flow cell. Per the original workflow: Because the immunoSEQ output included only junctional sequences and no quality scores, the filtering could not be the same as the filtering used for full-length reads. Sequences were annotated with PyIR, a Python wrapper for IgBLAST v1.9, using IMGT germline references to assign V/J genes and CDR3. Reads were filtered out if the reads had weak V/J assignments (E-value above 1e-6), no CDR3, stop codons, out-of-frame junctions, or ambiguous translated residues. V3J clonotypes were defined by identical inferred V gene, J gene, and CDR3 amino acid sequence. The percentage overlap between two repertoires was calculated by dividing the number of shared unique clonotypes by the size of the smaller repertoire. Richness of each repertoire was evaluated using RTK rarefaction, the Chao1 estimator, and Recon v2.1 estimates of unobserved clonotypes. Generation probabilities were computed with OLGA for all TCRbeta clonotypes obtained by the gDNA method from several donors. Held by TCRdb, this immuneACCESS table contains in-frame sequences only and omits some clones. Under half of the omission traces to an unresolved V gene where checked; the cause of the rest is unknown. V and J calls and clone size are copied from that table; D and trimming were computed from the DNA. Present in this sample are about 1.1 million clones, roughly 80% of which were seen just once. The ten largest clones capture 0.89% of the sample.

The donors were healthy, HIV-negative adults with no recently reported acute infections or vaccinations. Only Caucasian adults living in Nashville, Tennessee, USA were represented among the donors. CD4+ T cells were enriched by magnetic negative selection; naive cells were then positively selected on CD45RA, and the negative fraction formed the memory subset. After blood collection by leukapheresis, PBMCs were isolated using Ficoll-Histopaque density gradient centrifugation and then cryopreserved in the vapor phase of liquid nitrogen. Purity and quantity of every magnetically sorted T cell population were checked by analytical flow cytometry. From each sorted fraction, genomic DNA was isolated and quantified by UV absorbance on a Nanodrop 2000c. Findings and caveats that apply to the study as a whole: Compared with non-shared clonotypes, the clonotypes found in all four sorted-subset donors had higher generation probabilities. Rarefaction of sorted-subset datasets indicated incomplete sequencing despite the large sequencing depth. Across a few donors, roughly 5.4% of naive CD4, approximately 4% of naive CD8, roughly 2.2% of memory CD4, and under 0.45% of memory CD8 clonotypes were shared. Naive subsets generally had larger estimated clonotype richness than memory subsets did. Because the study included only a small number of donors, the genetic and exposure-history diversity represented was limited. Only blood was sampled, and tissue TCR repertoires likely differ from those in blood. Pairwise subsampling indicated that sequencing depth was expected to affect the degree of clonotype sharing among donors.

This clonotype was sampled from a man younger than 30 in good health. Some clones in this sample may be carry-over from other donors' samples. Specimen: memory CD4+ T cells from PBMCs. The sample's cell subset or site label, in plain terms: CD45RA-negative fraction.

The nucleotide sequence reads TGTGCCAGCTCGCTCCCTAGCGGGGGGGCCTACGAGCAGTACTTC. It codes for CASSLPSGGAYEQYF. The sequence is built from TRBV28 and TRBJ2-7, with 12 middle bases fitting TRBD2. The CDR3 runs 15 amino acids, cysteine and phenylalanine included. The CDR3 DNA has 45 bases and is translated from base 1. V trim: 8 bases; J trim: 2 bases; unmatched bases: 7. Taken from the germline V gene, the CDR1 and CDR2 loops are MDHEN and SYDVKM.